These T cell receptor beta chains were read from a single sample in a study of cytomegalovirus exposure and HLA in healthy donors. Some clones are missing from TCRdb's copy, which holds only in-frame ones; the method was immunoSEQ multiplex PCR. The sample contains approximately 82,000 clones, over 70% of which appear only once. Sequencing was carried out using PBMCs. The receptors shown here come from a man aged 35 to 55 in good health and CMV-seronegative. The CDR3 runs from the conserved cysteine through the conserved F or W. The order of the fields is D gene, J gene, V gene, clone size, CDR3 protein, CDR3 DNA. A D gene is named only where the DNA matches it firmly. For some rows the clone size is stated as once, few or many, or as a class when expanded; others skip it.

D: .; J: TRBJ2-7; V: TRBV6-6; size: .; CDR3: CASIRGGGGYEQYF; DNA: TGTGCCAGCATTCGGGGAGGGGGAGGCTACGAGCAGTACTTC
D: .; J: TRBJ2-1; V: TRBV15; size: .; CDR3: CATCKSGVYNEQFF; DNA: TGTGCCACCTGCAAATCGGGGGTATACAATGAGCAGTTCTTC
D: .; J: TRBJ2-7; V: TRBV6-1; size: .; CDR3: CASSELREYHEQYF; DNA: TGTGCCAGCAGTGAACTACGGGAATATCACGAGCAGTACTTC
D: TRBD2; J: TRBJ2-7; V: TRBV7-3; size: .; CDR3: CASSDPTSGRYEQYF; DNA: TGTGCCAGCAGCGACCCGACTAGCGGGAGATACGAGCAGTACTTC
D: .; J: TRBJ2-3; V: TRBV10-3; size: .; CDR3: CAINRDTSTDTQYF; DNA: TGTGCCATCAACAGGGACACCAGCACAGATACGCAGTATTTT
D: .; J: TRBJ2-7; V: TRBV5-1; size: .; CDR3: CASSLEGRESYEQYF; DNA: TGCGCCAGCAGCTTGGAGGGTCGGGAGTCATACGAGCAGTACTTC
D: .; J: TRBJ1-2; V: TRBV7-2; size: few; CDR3: CASSFSGLNYGYTF; DNA: TGTGCCAGCAGCTTTTCGGGTCTTAACTATGGCTACACCTTC
D: TRBD2; J: TRBJ2-3; V: TRBV2; size: few; CDR3: CASRKLAGADTQYF; DNA: TGTGCCAGCAGGAAACTAGCGGGAGCAGATACGCAGTATTTT
D: TRBD1; J: TRBJ2-7; V: TRBV5-1; size: .; CDR3: CASSLGQGKAEQYF; DNA: TGCGCCAGCAGCTTGGGACAGGGTAAAGCCGAGCAGTACTTC
D: .; J: TRBJ2-1; V: TRBV29-1; size: .; CDR3: CRVGGRQSSYNEQFF; DNA: TGCAGGGTGGGGGGGCGGCAGAGCTCCTACAATGAGCAGTTCTTC
D: TRBD2; J: TRBJ2-5; V: TRBV5-4; size: few; CDR3: CASSLGPGASGEETQYF; DNA: TGTGCCAGCAGCTTGGGGCCCGGGGCTAGCGGAGAAGAGACCCAGTACTTC
D: TRBD2; J: TRBJ2-1; V: TRBV19; size: .; CDR3: CASNLAGGRYNEQFF; DNA: TGTGCCAGTAACTTAGCGGGAGGGCGGTACAATGAGCAGTTCTTC
D: .; J: TRBJ1-1; V: TRBV6-5; size: .; CDR3: CASSVGLSNTEAFF; DNA: TGTGCCAGCAGCGTTGGCCTTTCGAACACTGAAGCTTTCTTT
D: TRBD1; J: TRBJ2-4; V: TRBV14; size: few; CDR3: CASSHSRDRLAKNIQYF; DNA: TGTGCCAGCAGCCATTCCAGGGACAGATTAGCCAAAAACATTCAGTACTTC
D: .; J: TRBJ2-3; V: TRBV5-4; size: .; CDR3: CATLKDYHGDTQYF; DNA: TGTGCCACCTTAAAAGACTATCACGGTGATACGCAGTATTTT
D: .; J: TRBJ2-3; V: TRBV11-1; size: .; CDR3: CASSLRSSADTQYF; DNA: TGTGCCAGCAGCCTCAGGTCTAGCGCAGATACGCAGTATTTT
D: .; J: TRBJ2-7; V: TRBV28; size: .; CDR3: CASSRDYEQYF; DNA: TGTGCCAGCAGTCGGGACTACGAGCAGTACTTC
D: .; J: TRBJ1-1; V: TRBV5-1; size: .; CDR3: CASSLAGGRDTEAFF; DNA: TGCGCCAGCAGCTTGGCCGGGGGGCGAGACACTGAAGCTTTCTTT
D: TRBD2; J: TRBJ2-1; V: TRBV5-4; size: .; CDR3: CASSLRLAADEQFF; DNA: TGTGCCAGCAGCTTGCGGCTAGCGGCTGATGAGCAGTTCTTC
D: .; J: TRBJ1-3; V: TRBV7-8; size: .; CDR3: CASSPQIRNTIYF; DNA: TGTGCCAGCAGCCCCCAAATCCGGAACACCATATATTTT
D: TRBD1; J: TRBJ2-7; V: TRBV9; size: .; CDR3: CASSVGTGESAHEQYF; DNA: TGTGCCAGCAGCGTGGGGACAGGGGAAAGTGCCCACGAGCAGTACTTC
D: TRBD2; J: TRBJ2-5; V: TRBV19; size: .; CDR3: CASRARGVQETQYF; DNA: TGTGCCAGTAGGGCGCGGGGGGTCCAAGAGACCCAGTACTTC
D: .; J: TRBJ2-1; V: TRBV6-7; size: few; CDR3: CASSNWRCLSYNEQFF; DNA: TGTGCCAGCAGTAACTGGCGGTGTCTCTCCTACAATGAGCAGTTCTTC
D: .; J: TRBJ1-2; V: TRBV28; size: .; CDR3: CASSFGLGYTF; DNA: TGTGCCAGCAGTTTTGGGCTCGGCTACACCTTC
D: .; J: TRBJ1-1; V: TRBV5-1; size: .; CDR3: CASSPGEKNTEAFF; DNA: TGCGCCAGCAGCCCGGGAGAGAAGAACACTGAAGCTTTCTTT
D: TRBD1; J: TRBJ1-1; V: TRBV25-1; size: .; CDR3: CASSEQGAGTEAFF; DNA: TGTGCCAGCAGTGAACAGGGGGCGGGCACTGAAGCTTTCTTT
D: .; J: TRBJ2-4; V: TRBV5-5; size: .; CDR3: CASSPAVGGAKNIQYF; DNA: TGTGCCAGCAGCCCGGCGGTAGGGGGAGCCAAAAACATTCAGTACTTC
D: .; J: TRBJ2-7; V: TRBV6-1; size: .; CDR3: CASSEYSYEQYF; DNA: TGTGCCAGCAGTGAATATTCCTACGAGCAGTACTTC
D: .; J: TRBJ2-5; V: TRBV7-2; size: once; CDR3: CVSSLEWTAPGLTQYF; DNA: TGTGTCAGCAGCTTAGAGTGGACAGCCCCAGGTTTGACCCAGTACTTC
D: .; J: TRBJ1-2; V: TRBV7-2; size: .; CDR3: CASSLGNGGRYTF; DNA: TGTGCCAGCAGCTTAGGTAACGGGGGACGCTACACCTTC
D: TRBD2; J: TRBJ2-1; V: TRBV5-1; size: few; CDR3: CASSLATSVYNEQFF; DNA: TGCGCCAGCAGCTTGGCAACTAGCGTCTACAATGAGCAGTTCTTC
D: .; J: TRBJ1-4; V: TRBV28; size: .; CDR3: CASSSAGEKLFF; DNA: TGTGCCAGCAGCTCTGCAGGGGAAAAACTGTTTTTT
D: .; J: TRBJ1-6; V: TRBV25-1; size: once; CDR3: CASSEYLPEGPLHF; DNA: TGTGCCAGCAGTGAATATCTCCCGGAGGGTCCCCTCCACTTT
D: .; J: TRBJ2-1; V: TRBV7-9; size: .; CDR3: CASSPVYEQFF; DNA: TGTGCCAGCAGCCCCGTCTATGAGCAGTTCTTC
D: .; J: TRBJ2-1; V: TRBV4-1; size: .; CDR3: CASSQEGGEQFF; DNA: TGCGCCAGCAGCCAAGAGGGAGGTGAGCAGTTCTTC
D: .; J: TRBJ2-2; V: TRBV2; size: few; CDR3: CASSERAGIGELFF; DNA: TGTGCCAGCAGTGAACGGGCAGGGATCGGGGAGCTGTTTTTT
D: .; J: TRBJ2-2; V: TRBV6-1; size: once; CDR3: CASSERETGELFF; DNA: TGTGCCAGCAGTGAACGGGAAACCGGGGAGCTGTTTTTT
D: .; J: TRBJ1-2; V: TRBV14; size: once; CDR3: CASSQLGQLERGYTF; DNA: TGTGCCAGCAGCCAACTGGGACAACTCGAGAGGGGCTACACCTTC
D: TRBD1; J: TRBJ2-7; V: TRBV19; size: .; CDR3: CASTLGQGLGGEQYF; DNA: TGTGCCAGTACCCTGGGACAGGGCCTAGGGGGCGAGCAGTACTTC
D: .; J: TRBJ2-5; V: TRBV29-1; size: .; CDR3: CSVERQEETQYF; DNA: TGCAGCGTTGAACGACAGGAAGAGACCCAGTACTTC
D: .; J: TRBJ1-4; V: TRBV5-1; size: .; CDR3: CASRLGTFNEKLFF; DNA: TGCGCCAGCAGACTCGGGACTTTTAATGAAAAACTGTTTTTT
D: .; J: TRBJ2-7; V: TRBV7-8; size: .; CDR3: CASSLGNPGPYEQYF; DNA: TGTGCCAGCAGCTTAGGGAATCCGGGTCCCTACGAGCAGTACTTC
D: .; J: TRBJ1-1; V: TRBV7-2; size: .; CDR3: CASSLVVANTEAFF; DNA: TGTGCCAGCAGCTTAGTTGTAGCGAACACTGAAGCTTTCTTT
D: TRBD1; J: TRBJ1-5; V: TRBV7-9; size: .; CDR3: CASSPTPTGEGQPQHF; DNA: TGTGCCAGCAGCCCGACCCCGACAGGGGAGGGACAGCCCCAGCATTTT
D: .; J: TRBJ2-3; V: TRBV5-1; size: few; CDR3: CASSLGQRQDTQYF; DNA: TGCGCCAGCAGCTTGGGGCAACGACAAGATACGCAGTATTTT
D: .; J: TRBJ2-2; V: TRBV18; size: .; CDR3: CASSRDLSNTGELFF; DNA: TGTGCCAGCTCCCGGGACTTATCGAACACCGGGGAGCTGTTTTTT
D: .; J: TRBJ2-7; V: TRBV21-1; size: .; CDR3: CASSKAGSGSYEQYF; DNA: TGTGCCAGCAGCAAAGCGGGTAGCGGGAGTTACGAGCAGTACTTC
D: TRBD1; J: TRBJ2-5; V: TRBV7-8; size: .; CDR3: CASSTAIGTGEGETQYF; DNA: TGTGCCAGCAGCACCGCCATCGGGACAGGGGAAGGCGAGACCCAGTACTTC
D: .; J: TRBJ1-1; V: TRBV7-9; size: .; CDR3: CSSTTENKNTEAFF; DNA: TGTTCCAGCACCACTGAAAATAAGAACACTGAAGCTTTCTTT
D: .; J: TRBJ1-2; V: TRBV5-1; size: .; CDR3: CASSLTGTGYGYTF; DNA: TGCGCCAGCAGCTTAACAGGCACTGGCTATGGCTACACCTTC
D: .; J: TRBJ2-7; V: TRBV7-9; size: .; CDR3: CASSSPHGTSSYEQYF; DNA: TGTGCCAGCAGCTCACCCCATGGAACTAGCTCCTACGAGCAGTACTTC
D: TRBD1; J: TRBJ2-3; V: TRBV6-5; size: .; CDR3: CASSNRGYPTDTQYF; DNA: TGTGCCAGCAGTAACAGGGGGTACCCCACAGATACGCAGTATTTT
D: .; J: TRBJ2-5; V: TRBV7-3; size: once; CDR3: CASSYQDSQETQYF; DNA: TGTGCCAGCAGCTACCAGGACAGTCAAGAGACCCAGTACTTC
D: TRBD2; J: TRBJ2-5; V: TRBV6-5; size: .; CDR3: CASSSPGREAETQYF; DNA: TGTGCCAGCAGTTCTCCGGGACGGGAGGCGGAGACCCAGTACTTC
D: .; J: TRBJ2-7; V: TRBV4-2; size: .; CDR3: CASSHLPEAYGQNSYEQYF; DNA: TGTGCCAGCAGCCATCTCCCTGAGGCCTACGGACAGAACTCCTACGAGCAGTACTTC
D: TRBD1; J: TRBJ2-7; V: TRBV2; size: few; CDR3: CASRQVQGESSYEQYF; DNA: TGTGCCAGCCGCCAGGTACAGGGGGAGAGCTCCTACGAGCAGTACTTC
D: TRBD1; J: TRBJ1-2; V: TRBV28; size: .; CDR3: CASRTGTGIIGYGYTF; DNA: TGTGCCAGCAGAACCGGGACAGGAATCATCGGCTATGGCTACACCTTC
D: .; J: TRBJ1-1; V: TRBV2; size: .; CDR3: CASSVARGNTEAFF; DNA: TGTGCCAGCAGTGTGGCCAGGGGTAACACTGAAGCTTTCTTT